Each of the 5 T cell receptor beta chains below was sequenced from the same sample in a study of blood T cells in healthy people across ages. A second roughly 6 to 11 cycle PCR used barcoded and J-beta primers. TCRdb reprocessed the 5' RACE reads via MiXCR and lists one record per CDR3 protein. The sample gives about 680,000 distinct CDR3 sequences, 49% of which show up once; roughly 34% is in the top ten. The sequenced sample was blood. Source of these receptors: a woman aged 55-69 years in good health.

The sample holds one count of this clonotype. The rearrangement joins TRBV6-2 or TRBV6-3 to TRBJ1-1; possible D gene TRBD1, 5 bases. V was shortened by 3 bases and J by 0 bases, with 11 bases between the two germline ends. The germline CDR1 and CDR2 sequences are MNHEY and SVGEGT. CDR3 length: 15 amino acids. CDR3 amino acids: CASSYTGLLNTEAFF. The CDR3 DNA reads as TGTGCCAGCAGTTATACGGGACTCCTGAACACTGAAGCTTTCTTT.

The rearrangement links TRBV7-8 to TRBJ2-1, with TRBD1 matching over 7 bases. Germline V gives CDR1 SGHVS, CDR2 FQNEAQ. The ends lost 3 bases at V and 9 bases at J; junction bases unmatched: 5. The CDR3 runs to 13 residues. The CDR3 nucleotides read TGTGCCAGCAGCTTTCCACAGGGGCGTGAGCAGTTCTTC. Protein sequence: CASSFPQGREQFF.

The rearrangement joins TRBV20-1 to TRBJ2-1; TRBD2 aligns across 9 bases. CDR3 size: 19 residues. CDR1 and CDR2 from the germline V gene are DFQATT and SNEGSKA (reference sequence). With V trimmed by 3 bases and J by 1 base, 16 bases remained unmatched. CDR3 amino acids: CSASSLLAGRGGSYNEQFF. The CDR3 DNA follows: TGCAGTGCTAGTAGTCTTCTAGCGGGGAGGGGAGGGTCCTACAATGAGCAGTTCTTC.

The rearrangement uses TRBV4-2 and TRBJ2-1; 11 nucleotides align to TRBD2. The CDR3 runs to 17 residues. V was pared by 0 bases and J by 5 bases, with 6 bases of the junction left unmatched. Germline CDR1 is LGHNA and CDR2 is YNFKEQ. CDR3 region: CASSQDLRLAGNNEQFF. The CDR3 DNA follows: TGTGCCAGCAGCCAAGATTTAAGACTAGCGGGAAACAATGAGCAGTTCTTC.

The chain uses TRBV28 and TRBJ2-7; no definite D call. Trimming pared 5 bases from V and 7 bases from J, leaving 9 bases between. Germline CDR1 and CDR2: MDHEN and SYDVKM. The CDR3 contains 11 residues. The CDR3 loop is CASSTHSEQYF. The CDR3, as DNA: TGTGCCAGCAGTACACACTCTGAGCAGTACTTC.